Shown below are 20 T cell receptor beta chains from a single sample sequenced in a study of T cell responses to AZD1222 COVID-19 vaccine. TCRdb's copy holds only in-frame clones and misses some; the assay was immunoSEQ multiplex PCR. The sample has 150,000 to 200,000 clones, 91% seen once. The sequenced sample was peripheral blood, obtained 28 days after the second AZD1222 dose. The receptors originated from an adult who received the AZD1222 COVID-19 vaccine.

V and J are TRBV27 and TRBJ1-4, with TRBD1 matching 8 bases. The CDR3 runs 15 residues. V shed 4 bases and J 5 bases; nucleotides not matched to a gene: 6. The germline V gene encodes CDR1 MNHEY and CDR2 SMNVEV (reference sequence). The CDR3 spells CASSSLRTGNEKLFF. In DNA form, the CDR3 reads TGTGCCAGCAGTTCTCTCCGGACAGGGAATGAAAAACTGTTTTTT.

Here the CDR3 reads CASSYFGLASEREGTDTQYF. Here the CDR3 DNA reads TGTGCCAGCAGCTATTTTGGCCTAGCGTCGGAGAGAGAGGGAACAGATACGCAGTATTTT. The chain joins TRBV27 to TRBJ2-3, with D possibly matching TRBD2 (6 bases). The CDR3 has 20 residues. With 6 bases removed from V and 3 bases from J, the gap between germline ends came to 31 bases. Germline V gene data show CDR1 as MNHEY and CDR2 as SMNVEV (reference sequence).

The V and J genes are TRBV30 and TRBJ2-3, with a tentative D call TRBD2 (5 bases). Germline V gene data show CDR1 as GTSNPN and CDR2 as SVGIG (reference sequence). The V end lost 1 base, the J end lost 1 base, and 12 bases lay between the germline ends. The CDR3 contains 15 residues. CDR3 region: CAWSGGSGRTDTQYF. CDR3 DNA sequence: TGTGCCTGGAGTGGTGGAAGCGGCCGCACAGATACGCAGTATTTT. The entire variable domain, with the rest obtained from reference TRBV30 and TRBJ2-3, is as follows: SQTIHQWPATLVQPVGSPLSLECTVEGTSNPNLYWYRQAAGRGLQLLFYSVGIGQISSEVPQNLSASRPQDRQFILSSKKLLLSDSGFYLCAWSGGSGRTDTQYFGPGTRLTVL.

This clone was recorded once. V and J are TRBV25-1 and TRBJ2-3; either TRBD1 or TRBD2 may fit D (5 bases each). The CDR3 runs to 15 residues. V was shortened by 1 base and J by 3 bases, with 11 bases between the two germline ends. CDR1 MGHDK and CDR2 SYGVNS come from the germline V gene. The CDR3 region has the DNA TGTGCCAGCAGTGAATTTGGGGGTAGTACAGATACGCAGTATTTT. Residues: CASSEFGGSTDTQYF.

The chain couples TRBV7-9 to TRBJ1-1, with no clear D. Trimming took off 5 bases at V and 3 bases at J, with 10 bases between the two ends. Germline lookup yields CDR1 SEHNR and CDR2 FQNEAQ (reference sequence). This CDR3 contains 13 residues. For the CDR3, the DNA is TGTGCCAGCAGCGAGGGAAGGGACACTGAAGCTTTCTTT. This codes for CASSEGRDTEAFF.

A few counts support this clone. The V and J genes are TRBV27 and TRBJ2-5, with D unclear. V lost 5 bases, J lost 3 bases, and 10 bases lay in between. Germline V lookup: CDR1 MNHEY, CDR2 SMNVEV (reference sequence). This CDR3 spans 13 amino acids. CDR3 amino acids: CASSLTGKETQYF. Written as DNA, the CDR3 is TGTGCCAGCAGTCTAACTGGTAAAGAGACCCAGTACTTC.

V and J are TRBV30 and TRBJ2-1; 7 nucleotides match TRBD2. With 3 bases clipped from V and 2 bases from J, the junction kept 7 bases outside the gene matches. CDR3 size: 15 residues. CDR1 and CDR2 (germline): GTSNPN, SVGIG (reference sequence). CDR3 region: CAWRPKRGTYNEQFF. CDR3 bases: TGTGCCTGGAGGCCCAAGCGGGGCACCTACAATGAGCAGTTCTTC.

J is TRBJ2-5 and V is TRBV4-2; no reliable D call. V lost 0 bases, J lost 5 bases, and 7 bases lay in between. The germline V gene has CDR1 LGHNA and CDR2 YNFKEQ. The CDR3 spans 13 residues. CDR3 sequence: CASSQDFKETQYF. CDR3 nucleotides: TGTGCCAGCAGCCAAGATTTTAAGGAGACCCAGTACTTC.

The chain has TRBV30 and TRBJ1-5; D call uncertain. The germline CDR1 and CDR2 sequences are GTSNPN and SVGIG (reference sequence). The CDR3 is made up of 13 amino acids. V lost 1 base and J lost 6, with 10 bases in between. CDR3 sequence (DNA): TGTGCCTGGAGTGCGCGGGCAGGTCAGCCCCAGCATTTT. Translation: CAWSARAGQPQHF.

This clone is a singleton in its sample. The V gene is TRBV11-3, the J gene TRBJ2-1, with D possibly called TRBD1 or TRBD2 (5 bases each). Germline CDR1 SGHNT, CDR2 YENEEA. The CDR3 totals 17 residues. Trimming took 5 bases from V and 0 from J, leaving 17 bases between them. The CDR3 protein is CASSQRAGASSYNEQFF. The CDR3 region has the DNA TGTGCCAGCAGCCAAAGGGCCGGGGCTTCCTCCTACAATGAGCAGTTCTTC.

This clone was observed a handful of times. The chain joins TRBV7-2 to TRBJ2-1, with 11 positions matching TRBD2. CDR3 length: 16 amino acids. Germline-derived CDR1 and CDR2 are SGHTA and FQGNSA. Trimming removed 1 base from V and 2 bases from J; junction bases left unmatched: 1. CDR3 sequence (DNA): TGTGCCAGCAGCTTAGGACTAGCGGGACCCTACAATGAGCAGTTCTTC. This gives the protein CASSLGLAGPYNEQFF. The entire variable domain, with the rest obtained from reference TRBV7-2 and TRBJ2-1, is as follows: GAGVSQSPSNKVTEKGKDVELRCDPISGHTALYWYRQSLGQGLEFLIYFQGNSAPDKSGLPSDRFSAERTGGSVSTLTIQRTQQEDSAVYLCASSLGLAGPYNEQFFGPGTRLTVL.

This clone was picked up one time. The sample contains more than one DNA sequence encoding this CDR3. The DNA of the CDR3 is TGTGCCTGGAGTCAGGGACTAGCAGGCTACGAGCAGTACTTC. It translates to CAWSQGLAGYEQYF. This sequence joins TRBV30 and TRBJ2-7, with 9 bases identical to TRBD2. The CDR3 is made up of 14 amino acids. V lost 2 bases and J lost 3; bases outside the gene matches: 5. Germline assignment: CDR1 GTSNPN and CDR2 SVGIG (reference sequence).

This clone showed up just once. The chain is built from TRBV12-3 or TRBV12-4 and TRBJ1-2; the D gene is possibly TRBD1 (6 bases). This CDR3 is 12 amino acids long. With 6 bases removed from V and 5 bases from J, the gap between germline ends came to 10 bases. As DNA, the CDR3 is TGTGCCAGCAGAACCAGGGGATATGGCTACACCTTC. Amino acids: CASRTRGYGYTF.

This chain joins TRBV5-1 and TRBJ1-2; no reliable D call. V was pared by 0 bases and J by 8 bases, with 14 bases between. Germline values: CDR1 SGHRS, CDR2 YFSETQ. The CDR3 extends over 14 amino acids. The CDR3 is CASSLGLTDEGYTF. In DNA form, the CDR3 reads TGCGCCAGCAGCTTGGGGCTTACGGACGAGGGCTACACCTTC.

The chain links TRBV7-2 to TRBJ1-2; 7 positions match TRBD1. CDR1 is SGHTA and CDR2 is FQGNSA in the germline V gene. CDR3 size: 17 residues. Losses at the gene ends were 3 bases for V and 5 bases for J; bases not matched to a gene: 15. The CDR3 sequence: CASSLRGGGTAQYGYTF. The CDR3 DNA is TGTGCCAGCAGCTTGAGAGGGGGCGGGACCGCTCAGTATGGCTACACCTTC.

This rearrangement joins TRBV28 to TRBJ2-3; 9 bases match TRBD2. Per the germline V gene, CDR1 is MDHEN and CDR2 is SYDVKM. The CDR3 sequence is 16 residues long. With 0 bases clipped from V and 5 bases from J, the junction kept 6 bases outside the gene matches. The CDR3 bases are TGTGCCAGCAGTTTATGGGGCGGGGGGGCCAGAGATACGCAGTATTTT. Encoded protein: CASSLWGGGARDTQYF. The complete variable domain, with remaining parts taken from reference TRBV28 and TRBJ2-3, reads DVKVTQSSRYLVKRTGEKVFLECVQDMDHENMFWYRQDPGLGLRLIYFSYDVKMKEKGDIPEGYSVSREKKERFSLILESASTNQTSMYLCASSLWGGGARDTQYFGPGTRLTVL.

The chain recombines TRBV18 with TRBJ1-6; D ambiguous. V lost 1 base to trimming and J lost 0 bases, with 10 bases between them. Germline V gives CDR1 KGHSH, CDR2 LQKENI. The CDR3 contains 17 residues. The CDR3 protein is CASSPLQVSSYNSPLHF. As DNA, the CDR3 is TGTGCCAGCTCACCACTGCAAGTGAGCTCCTATAATTCACCCCTCCACTTT.

The chain has TRBV6-2 or TRBV6-3 and TRBJ2-1; D may be TRBD2 (6 bases). The CDR3 consists of 16 residues. Per germline, CDR1 MNHEY and CDR2 SVGEGT. V was pared by 3 bases and J by 1 base, with 13 bases between. The CDR3 DNA follows: TGTGCCAGCAGTTATGGGAAAGGAGGGTCCTACAATGAGCAGTTCTTC. This translates into CASSYGKGGSYNEQFF.

This clone was detected ten times or more. The rearrangement uses TRBV4-3 and TRBJ1-3; TRBD1 matches at 7 bases. Germline trimming cut 5 bases from V and 0 bases from J; bases unmatched to any gene: 4. The germline V gene has CDR1 LGHNA and CDR2 YSLEER. The CDR3 contains 15 residues. DNA of the CDR3: TGCGCCAGCAGCACGGGACAGCACTCTGGAAACACCATATATTTT. As protein: CASSTGQHSGNTIYF.

The rearrangement uses TRBV18 and TRBJ1-5; TRBD1 is a possible D gene (5 bases). Trimming stripped 3 bases from V and 4 bases from J, with 13 bases between. Germline V gives CDR1 KGHSH, CDR2 LQKENI. The length of the CDR3 is 15 residues. CDR3 nucleotide sequence: TGTGCCAGCTCACCGCAGGCAGGGCCAAATCAGCCCCAGCATTTT. Protein sequence: CASSPQAGPNQPQHF.